The next 8 T cell receptor beta chains were all read from a single sample in a study of beta chain features in type 1 diabetes. Points from the study as a whole: Patients with Type 1 diabetes showed moderately but significantly shorter TCRB CDR3s in all four CD4+ subsets.

These TCRs are of unknown antigen specificity. Expressed TCRB transcripts were sequenced because the isolated RNA had all been reverse transcribed beforehand. Clones were read by immunoSEQ multiplex PCR, and TCRdb kept only the in-frame ones, dropping some. The table has 95,000 to 150,000 clones, about 17% seen once. Material for sequencing was central memory CD4+ T cells from blood. The receptors come from a man aged 30 to 39 with type 1 diabetes.

The chain recombines TRBV29-1 with TRBJ1-2; 9 bases agree with TRBD1. Germline CDR1 and CDR2: SQVTM and ANQGSEA. CDR3 length: 14 residues. After removal of 5 bases from V and 2 bases from J, the junction contained 6 bases not matched to a gene. CDR3 nucleotides: TGCAGCGTTCTACCGGGACAGGGAAACTATGGCTACACCTTC. It codes for CSVLPGQGNYGYTF.

This clone was detected a few times. The rearrangement joins TRBV19 to TRBJ1-3; no definite D call. Germline V gene data show CDR1 as LNHDA and CDR2 as SQIVND (reference sequence). CDR3 length equals 13 residues. V lost 3 bases and J 2 bases, leaving 5 bases between the germline ends. The CDR3 region is CASSMRPGNTIYF. CDR3 in DNA: TGTGCCAGTAGTATGCGTCCTGGAAACACCATATATTTT.

There are a few counts of this clone. This chain joins TRBV11-3 and TRBJ1-1; D not resolved. The V gene lost 1 base and the J gene lost 11 bases, with 11 bases spanning the gap. The CDR3 has 12 residues. CDR1 is SGHNT, CDR2 YENEEA, per germline. CDR3 DNA: TGTGCCAGCAGCTTAGCCGCAGACAAGGCTTTCTTT. Translating gives CASSLAADKAFF.

A few counts support this clone. The chain combines TRBV10-1 with TRBJ2-3, with D perhaps TRBD1 (5 bases). V lost 4 bases to trimming and J lost 9 bases, with 14 bases between them. The germline V gene encodes CDR1 WNHNN and CDR2 SYGVQD (reference sequence). There are 13 residues in the CDR3. Here the CDR3 reads CASSANGARTQYF. The DNA of the CDR3 is TGCGCCAGCAGTGCCAATGGGGCCCGGACGCAGTATTTT.

The V and J genes are TRBV27 and TRBJ2-5; TRBD1 agrees at 9 bases. V was clipped by 7 bases and J by 5 bases; unmatched bases: 11. Germline CDR1 and CDR2: MNHEY and SMNVEV (reference sequence). The CDR3 runs to 15 residues. The CDR3 bases are TGTGCCAGCACCTCCGGAACAGGGGGCCGCGAGACCCAGTACTTC. This codes for CASTSGTGGRETQYF.

In its sample, this clone was seen many times. The V call is TRBV19, the J call TRBJ1-5; 9 bases are shared with TRBD1. The CDR3 contains 15 residues. Germline V lookup: CDR1 LNHDA, CDR2 SQIVND (reference sequence). J was trimmed by 3 bases and V by 6 bases; bases with no gene match: 6. The DNA for the CDR3 is TGTGCCAGTAGAAGGACAGGGGCCGACAATCAGCCCCAGCATTTT. It yields the protein CASRRTGADNQPQHF.

The chain joins TRBV5-8 to TRBJ2-5, with 8 bases matching TRBD1. V lost 4 bases, J lost 4 bases, and 9 bases stayed unmatched. Germline loops: CDR1 SGHTS, CDR2 YDEGEE. There are 15 residues in the CDR3. The DNA for the CDR3 is TGTGCCAGCAGCCTATCAGGACAGGGAGGAGAGACCCAGTACTTC. Its protein is CASSLSGQGGETQYF.

This clone has only a few counts. The sample carries other DNA sequences with the same CDR3. The chain links TRBV9 to TRBJ2-5, with 8 bases that match TRBD1. Looked up from germline, CDR1 is SGDLS and CDR2 is YYNGEE. The CDR3 loop spans 14 amino acids. With V trimmed by 2 bases and J by 1 base, 1 base remained unmatched. In nucleotides, the CDR3 is TGTGCCAGCAGCGTTGGACAGGGCCAAGAGACCCAGTACTTC. This encodes CASSVGQGQETQYF.